Presented here are 16 T cell receptor beta chains from one specimen sequenced in a study of cytomegalovirus exposure and HLA in healthy donors (dated by TCRdb to about 2017). Libraries came from the immunoSEQ multiplex PCR assay. The immuneACCESS repertoire file appears here via TCRdb, limited to in-frame rearrangements. These files lack a portion of the clones; in checked studies, under half of the deficit traces to unresolved V genes, and the cause of the others is not known. The sample table lists about 130,000 clones, roughly 90% of them with a count of one. The ten biggest clones cover roughly 1.4% of the sample. Source material: PBMCs. The source is a man aged 30-40 years in good health and CMV-seronegative.

In the case of this clone: One end of the junction fails to match germline, which may point to a read error. V usage is TRBV30 and J usage is TRBJ2-1; TRBD2 aligns across 15 bases. The CDR3 contains 15 residues. CDR1 and CDR2 (germline): GTSNPN, SVGIG (reference sequence). CDR3 protein: CAWLVKGLAGGESLF. Written as DNA, the CDR3 is TGTGCCTGGCTAGTCAAAGGACTAGCGGGAGGGGAGTCACTCTTC.

This chain joins TRBV6-6 and TRBJ2-5; 11 bases align to TRBD2. Germline assignment: CDR1 MNHNY and CDR2 SVGAGI (reference sequence). J lost 3 bases, V lost 6 bases, and 3 bases had no gene match. The CDR3 is 14 amino acids. The CDR3 sequence is CASRTSGKKETQYF. The CDR3 DNA follows: TGTGCCAGCAGGACTAGCGGGAAAAAAGAGACCCAGTACTTC.

The rearrangement links TRBV10-3 to TRBJ2-7; 8 bases fit TRBD2. V trimming: 4 bases; J trimming: 4 bases; junction bases outside the gene matches: 6. The CDR3 is 14 amino acids. The germline V gene encodes CDR1 ENHRY and CDR2 SYGVKD. The CDR3 here is CAISGLAGGYEQYF. CDR3 nucleotide sequence: TGTGCCATCAGTGGGCTAGCGGGCGGATACGAGCAGTACTTC.

CDR3 in amino acids: CAWSWGGTEETQYF. The CDR3 coding sequence is TGTGCCTGGAGTTGGGGCGGGACAGAAGAGACCCAGTACTTC. The chain links TRBV30 to TRBJ2-5, with D maybe TRBD1 (7 bases). V lost 2 bases and J lost 3, with 13 bases in between. This CDR3 is 14 amino acids long. Germline assignment: CDR1 GTSNPN and CDR2 SVGIG (reference sequence).

This clone was detected once. CDR3 loop: CASSRTGGIEKLFF. Here the CDR3 DNA reads TGTGCCAGCAGTAGGACAGGGGGGATTGAAAAACTGTTTTTT. The V and J genes are TRBV6-1 and TRBJ1-4, with TRBD1 matching over 10 bases. The CDR3 runs 14 residues. The junction had 4 bases not matched to a gene; V was cut back by 5 bases and J by 7 bases. Germline V gene lookup returns CDR1 MNHNS and CDR2 SASEGT.

The rearrangement links TRBV2 to TRBJ2-3, with a possible D match to TRBD2 (5 bases). Germline CDR1 and CDR2: SNHLY and FYNNEI. Trimming cost V 8 bases and J 2 bases, with 11 bases left between them. The CDR3 has 13 residues. The CDR3 sequence: CASLREITDTQYF. CDR3 DNA sequence: TGTGCCAGCCTACGGGAAATCACAGATACGCAGTATTTT.

The chain couples TRBV27 to TRBJ1-1; TRBD1 agrees at 10 bases. Germline CDR1 is MNHEY and CDR2 is SMNVEV (reference sequence). V shed 2 bases and J 11 bases; nucleotides not matched to a gene: 5. CDR3 size: 13 residues. The CDR3 DNA follows: TGTGCCAGCAGTTTACCTGGGACAGGGGAGGCTTTCTTT. Protein sequence: CASSLPGTGEAFF.

This chain joins TRBV6-1 and TRBJ2-7; TRBD1 matches 10 bases. Germline assignment: CDR1 MNHNS and CDR2 SASEGT. This CDR3 comprises 15 residues. The J segment lost 4 bases and the V segment lost 2 bases, leaving 5 bases of the junction unmatched. CDR3 DNA sequence: TGTGCCAGCAGTGAATGGGACAGGGGAGTGTACGAGCAGTACTTC. This gives the protein CASSEWDRGVYEQYF.

The V and J genes are TRBV18 and TRBJ1-5; possibly TRBD1 for D (6 bases). Trimming stripped 5 bases from V and 4 bases from J, with 12 bases between. The CDR3 extends over 14 amino acids. Germline CDR1 KGHSH, CDR2 LQKENI. The CDR3 DNA reads as TGTGCCAGCTCATTGACAGGATGGAATCAGCCCCAGCATTTT. Translating gives CASSLTGWNQPQHF. The variable domain in full, with the rest retrieved from reference TRBV18 and TRBJ1-5, is NAGVMQNPRHLVRRRGQEARLRCSPMKGHSHVYWYRQLPEEGLKFMVYLQKENIIDESGMPKERFSAEFPKEGPSILRIQQVVRGDSAAYFCASSLTGWNQPQHFGDGTRLSIL.

This chain connects TRBV4-3 to TRBJ2-7, with 11 bases that match TRBD2. Germline V gene data show CDR1 as LGHNA and CDR2 as YSLEER. The ends lost 4 bases at V and 5 bases at J; junction bases unmatched: 10. This CDR3 is 16 amino acids long. The CDR3 sequence: CASSRQRTSGSDEQYF. The CDR3 DNA follows: TGCGCCAGCAGCCGACAACGGACTAGCGGGTCTGACGAGCAGTACTTC.

The rearrangement links TRBV29-1 to TRBJ2-2; D may be TRBD2 (5 bases). V lost 4 bases and J 1 base, leaving 13 bases between the germline ends. The germline CDR1 and CDR2 sequences are SQVTM and ANQGSEA. This CDR3 spans 15 amino acids. In nucleotides, the CDR3 is TGCAGCGTTGGAGGCGGAGCGGTGAACACCGGGGAGCTGTTTTTT. This codes for CSVGGGAVNTGELFF.

This CDR3 is CASGGTASGKSDTQYF. In DNA form, the CDR3 reads TGTGCCTCTGGAGGGACGGCTAGCGGGAAATCAGATACGCAGTATTTT. The V call is TRBV30, the J call TRBJ2-3; the match to TRBD2 covers 9 bases. Trimming cost V 7 bases and J 4 bases; bases outside gene matches: 15. CDR3 length: 16 amino acids. The germline gives CDR1 GTSNPN, CDR2 SVGIG (reference sequence).

This chain uses TRBV5-1 with TRBJ1-1, with TRBD1 matching over 9 bases. This CDR3 is built from 15 residues. The junction had 8 bases not matched to a gene; V was cut back by 8 bases and J by 0 bases. Germline lookup yields CDR1 SGHRS and CDR2 YFSETQ. CDR3 amino acids: CASRTGDHLNTEAFF. CDR3 DNA: TGCGCCAGTCGGACAGGGGACCACTTGAACACTGAAGCTTTCTTT.

For the CDR3, the DNA is TGTGCCAGCAGCTTAGTGGTTAGCGATTCCTACGAGCAGTACTTC. It encodes CASSLVVSDSYEQYF. The rearrangement links TRBV7-2 to TRBJ2-7; D may be TRBD2 (5 bases). The CDR3 is 15 residues long. V lost 1 base and J lost 1, with 11 bases in between. Looked up from germline, CDR1 is SGHTA and CDR2 is FQGNSA. Filled out from reference TRBV7-2 and TRBJ2-7, the complete variable domain reads GAGVSQSPSNKVTEKGKDVELRCDPISGHTALYWYRQSLGQGLEFLIYFQGNSAPDKSGLPSDRFSAERTGGSVSTLTIQRTQQEDSAVYLCASSLVVSDSYEQYFGPGTRLTVT.

The rearrangement links TRBV5-4 to TRBJ2-3; D might be TRBD2 (6 bases). Germline CDR1 SGHNT, CDR2 YYREEE (reference sequence). The CDR3 is made up of 15 amino acids. The V and J ends lost 4 bases and 0 bases respectively, with 12 bases between them. The CDR3 nucleotides read TGTGCCAGCAGCCGCGCGCTAGCGAGCACAGATACGCAGTATTTT. Its protein is CASSRALASTDTQYF.

V and J are TRBV15 and TRBJ2-7; maybe TRBD2 (6 bases). The V gene lost 3 bases and the J gene lost 2 bases, with 17 bases spanning the gap. This CDR3 is 16 amino acids long. From germline, CDR1 is LNHNV and CDR2 YYDKDF (reference sequence). CDR3 residues: CATSSEFVGGTYEQYF. CDR3 DNA: TGTGCCACCAGCAGCGAGTTTGTTGGGGGGACCTACGAGCAGTACTTC.